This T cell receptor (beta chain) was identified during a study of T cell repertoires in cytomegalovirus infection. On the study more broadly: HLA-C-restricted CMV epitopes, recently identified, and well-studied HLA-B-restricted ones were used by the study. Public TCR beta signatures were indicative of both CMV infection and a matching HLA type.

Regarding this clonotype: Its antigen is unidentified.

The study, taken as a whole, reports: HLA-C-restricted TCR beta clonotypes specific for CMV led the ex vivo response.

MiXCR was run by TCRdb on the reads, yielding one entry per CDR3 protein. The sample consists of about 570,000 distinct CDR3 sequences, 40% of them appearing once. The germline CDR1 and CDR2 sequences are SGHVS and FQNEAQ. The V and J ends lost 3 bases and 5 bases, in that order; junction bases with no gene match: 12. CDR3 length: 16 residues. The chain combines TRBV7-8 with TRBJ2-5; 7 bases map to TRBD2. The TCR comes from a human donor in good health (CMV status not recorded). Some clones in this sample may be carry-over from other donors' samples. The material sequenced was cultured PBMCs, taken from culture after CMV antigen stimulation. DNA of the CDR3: TGTGCCAGCAGCTTGCGGAGACTAGCCCTACGGGAGACCCAGTACTTC. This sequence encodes CASSLRRLALRETQYF.